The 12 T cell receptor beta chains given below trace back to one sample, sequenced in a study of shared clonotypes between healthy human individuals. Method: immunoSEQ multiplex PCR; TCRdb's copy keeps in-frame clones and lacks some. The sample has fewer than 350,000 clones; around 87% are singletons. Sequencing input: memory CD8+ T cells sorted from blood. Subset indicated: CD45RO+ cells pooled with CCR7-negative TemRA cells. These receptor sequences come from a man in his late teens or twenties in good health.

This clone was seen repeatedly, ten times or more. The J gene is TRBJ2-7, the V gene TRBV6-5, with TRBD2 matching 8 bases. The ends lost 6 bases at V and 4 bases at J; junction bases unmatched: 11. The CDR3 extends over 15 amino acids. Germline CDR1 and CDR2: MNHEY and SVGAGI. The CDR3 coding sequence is TGTGCCAGCAGCCTCGGGGGGGCCAAAAAATACGAGCAGTACTTC. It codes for CASSLGGAKKYEQYF.

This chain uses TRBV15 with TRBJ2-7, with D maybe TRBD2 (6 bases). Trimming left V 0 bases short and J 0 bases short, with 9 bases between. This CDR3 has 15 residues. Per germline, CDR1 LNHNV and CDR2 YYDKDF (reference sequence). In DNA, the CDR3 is TGTGCCACCAGCAGAGAGGGGGGTAGCTCCTACGAGCAGTACTTC. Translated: CATSREGGSSYEQYF.

In DNA form, the CDR3 reads TGTGCCAGCAGCCCCCCTGCGGTGACTAGCTCCTACAATGAGCAGTTCTTC. Translation: CASSPPAVTSSYNEQFF. The J gene is TRBJ2-1, the V gene TRBV7-9; tentative D call: TRBD2 (6 bases). This CDR3 region has 17 residues. V was shortened by 5 bases and J by 0 bases, with 17 bases between the two germline ends. Germline loops: CDR1 SEHNR, CDR2 FQNEAQ (reference sequence).

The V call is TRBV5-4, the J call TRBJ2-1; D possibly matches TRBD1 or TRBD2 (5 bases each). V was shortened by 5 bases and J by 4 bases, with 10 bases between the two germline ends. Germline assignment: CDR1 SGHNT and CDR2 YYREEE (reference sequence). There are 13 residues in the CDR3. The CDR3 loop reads CASRRDEYNEQFF. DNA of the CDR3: TGTGCCAGCAGACGGGACGAGTACAATGAGCAGTTCTTC. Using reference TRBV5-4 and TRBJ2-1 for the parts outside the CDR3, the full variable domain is ETGVTQSPTHLIKTRGQQVTLRCSSQSGHNTVSWYQQALGQGPQFIFQYYREEENGRGNFPPRFSGLQFPNYSSELNVNALELDDSALYLCASRRDEYNEQFFGPGTRLTVL.

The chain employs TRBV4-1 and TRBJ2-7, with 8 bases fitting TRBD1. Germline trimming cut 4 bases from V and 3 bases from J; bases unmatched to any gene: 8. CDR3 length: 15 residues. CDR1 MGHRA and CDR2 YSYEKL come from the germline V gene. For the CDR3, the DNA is TGCGCCAGCAGCCCTATAGGGACAGGTGGCTACGAGCAGTACTTC. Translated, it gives CASSPIGTGGYEQYF.

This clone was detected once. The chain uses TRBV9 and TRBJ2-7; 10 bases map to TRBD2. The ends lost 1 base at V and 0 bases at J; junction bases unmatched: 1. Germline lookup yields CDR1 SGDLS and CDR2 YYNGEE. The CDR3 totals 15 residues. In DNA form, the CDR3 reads TGTGCCAGCAGCGTAACTAGCGGGAACTCCTACGAGCAGTACTTC. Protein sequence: CASSVTSGNSYEQYF.

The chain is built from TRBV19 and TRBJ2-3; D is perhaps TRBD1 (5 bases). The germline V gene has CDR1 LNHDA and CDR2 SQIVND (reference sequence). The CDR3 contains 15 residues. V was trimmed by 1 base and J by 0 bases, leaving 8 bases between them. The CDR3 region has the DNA TGTGCCAGTAGTATAGGTGACAGTAGCACAGATACGCAGTATTTT. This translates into CASSIGDSSTDTQYF.

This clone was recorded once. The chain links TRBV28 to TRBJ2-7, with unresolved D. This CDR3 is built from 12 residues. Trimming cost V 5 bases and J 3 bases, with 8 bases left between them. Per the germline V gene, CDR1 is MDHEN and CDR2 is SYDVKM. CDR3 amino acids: CASSLSSYEQYF. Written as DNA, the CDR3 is TGTGCCAGCAGTCTCTCCAGCTACGAGCAGTACTTC.

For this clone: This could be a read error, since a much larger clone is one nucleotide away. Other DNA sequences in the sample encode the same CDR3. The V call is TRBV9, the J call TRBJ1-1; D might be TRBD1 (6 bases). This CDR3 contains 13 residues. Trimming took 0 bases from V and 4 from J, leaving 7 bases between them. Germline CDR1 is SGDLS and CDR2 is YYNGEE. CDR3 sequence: CASSVEGGTEAFF. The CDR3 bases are TGTGCCAGCAGCGTAGAAGGGGGCACTGAAGCTTTCTTT.

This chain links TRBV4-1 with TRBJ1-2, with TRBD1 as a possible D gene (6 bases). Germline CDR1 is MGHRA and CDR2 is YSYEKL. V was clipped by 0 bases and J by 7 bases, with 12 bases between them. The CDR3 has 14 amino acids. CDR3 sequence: CASSQEGALPGYTF. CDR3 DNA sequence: TGCGCCAGCAGCCAAGAGGGGGCGCTACCTGGCTACACCTTC.

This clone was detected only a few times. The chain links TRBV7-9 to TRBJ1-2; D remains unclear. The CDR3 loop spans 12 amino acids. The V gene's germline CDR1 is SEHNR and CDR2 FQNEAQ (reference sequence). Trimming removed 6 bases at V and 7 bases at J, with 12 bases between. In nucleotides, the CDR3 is TGTGCCAGCAGTACCATCGGGGTTGGCTACACCTTC. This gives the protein CASSTIGVGYTF.

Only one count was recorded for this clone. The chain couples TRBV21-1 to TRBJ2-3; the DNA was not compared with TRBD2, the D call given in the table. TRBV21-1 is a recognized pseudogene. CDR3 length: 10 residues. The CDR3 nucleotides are TGTGCCAGCCCTACAGATACGCAGTATTTT. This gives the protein CASPTDTQYF.